One T cell receptor (beta chain) is described in this entry. Its antigen is not identified. Data came from immunoSEQ multiplex PCR; TCRdb stores just in-frame clones and leaves some out. This table has roughly 26,000 clones, 88% appearing once. Trimming at V came to 4 bases and at J to 5 bases, leaving 7 bases not matched to a gene. The CDR3 is 15 amino acids. CDR1 and CDR2 (germline): MNHNY, SVGAGI (reference sequence). Second-dose intervals near 4 or 12 weeks were combined. This record belongs to a study of T cell responses to AZD1222 COVID-19 vaccine. Overall study findings and caveats: At 160-218 and 743-854, vaccine-associated CD4 TCRs were dominant, and they spanned spike. The donor cohort was predominantly white British with a female majority, and clonal diversity may have been underestimated.

This chain connects TRBV6-6 to TRBJ1-4, with TRBD1 matching over 7 bases. The TCR was taken from an adult who received the AZD1222 COVID-19 vaccine. The sample consisted of peripheral blood, taken 28 days after the second AZD1222 dose. In DNA, the CDR3 is TGTGCCAGCAGTTGGGGGGACAGTAGAAATGAAAAACTGTTTTTT. Encoded protein: CASSWGDSRNEKLFF.